The rows below give T cell receptor beta chains drawn from one sample of a study of cytomegalovirus exposure and HLA in healthy donors. Here immunoSEQ multiplex PCR was the method, and the copy in TCRdb shows in-frame clones only, minus some. The sample includes roughly 150,000 clones, 75% seen only once; the top ten take about 3%. Sequencing was done on a sample of PBMCs. The receptors shown here come from a woman between 45 and 65 years old in good health and CMV-seropositive. The CDR3 runs from the conserved cysteine through the conserved F or W. The D gene is left open where the match is weak. Only part of the rows carry a size: once, few, many, or a class if the clone is expanded.

clone_size	v_call	j_call	d_call	cdr3_aa	cdr3_nt
medium-sized	TRBV4-1	TRBJ1-1	TRBD1	CASSRPGTGKSEAFF	TGCGCCAGCAGCCGTCCCGGGACAGGGAAATCTGAAGCTTTCTTT
.	TRBV6-5	TRBJ2-1	TRBD1	CASSSGQVYSYNEQFF	TGTGCCAGCAGTTCCGGACAGGTCTACTCCTACAATGAGCAGTTCTTC
few	TRBV5-1	TRBJ1-1	.	CASSAQGWGTEAFF	TGCGCCAGCAGCGCGCAGGGTTGGGGCACTGAAGCTTTCTTT
.	TRBV2	TRBJ2-7	.	CASSERSGYEQYF	TGTGCCAGCAGTGAGCGATCGGGCTACGAGCAGTACTTC
.	TRBV10-3	TRBJ1-3	.	CAISSGVSTGNTIYF	TGTGCCATCAGCTCAGGGGTCTCTACTGGAAACACCATATATTTT
.	TRBV7-2	TRBJ2-3	.	CASSPLLRDTQYF	TGTGCCAGCAGCCCGCTCCTCCGGGATACGCAGTATTTT
.	TRBV19	TRBJ1-5	.	CASSTQGVVGNQPQHF	TGTGCCAGTAGTACCCAGGGCGTTGTTGGCAATCAGCCCCAGCATTTT
.	TRBV7-3	TRBJ2-3	.	CASSLDSQRQYF	TGTGCCAGCAGCCTGGACTCCCAAAGGCAGTATTTT
.	TRBV19	TRBJ1-2	.	CASSMGGGYGYTF	TGTGCCAGTAGTATGGGAGGTGGCTATGGCTACACCTTC
.	TRBV6-5	TRBJ1-3	.	CASSYLGGSGNTIYF	TGTGCCAGCAGTTACTTGGGGGGTTCAGGAAACACCATATATTTT